The 30 T cell receptor beta chains below all came from one sample that was sequenced in a study of a mutant IDH1 vaccine in newly diagnosed glioma. This sample's time point: week 35, safety follow-up. In every dose of vaccine, 300 ug of mutant IDH1 20-mer peptide was given alongside topical imiquimod. The protocol was immunoSEQ multiplex PCR, while the TCRdb copy is restricted to in-frame clones and leaves out a portion. The table records some 44,000 clones, 83% of them present only once. Their antigens remain unidentified. Here the sequenced sample was PBMCs, taken from a glioma patient whose treatment included an IDH1 peptide vaccine. The receptors derive from a woman in her forties or fifties with glioma.

V is TRBV9 and J is TRBJ2-7; D is perhaps TRBD1 (6 bases). CDR3 length: 15 residues. V was cut by 4 bases and J by 3 bases, with 17 bases left in between. CDR1 is SGDLS, CDR2 YYNGEE, per germline. The CDR3 nucleotides are TGTGCCAGCAGCCGCACGACGGGACACCGCTACGAGCAGTACTTC. Translated: CASSRTTGHRYEQYF.

The chain is built from TRBV5-1 and TRBJ2-3, with D perhaps matching TRBD2 (5 bases). Germline V gene lookup returns CDR1 SGHRS and CDR2 YFSETQ. The CDR3 has 15 amino acids. Between the trimmed V and J ends, which lost 3 bases and 2 bases, there was a span of 13 bases. The CDR3 nucleotides read TGCGCCAGCAGCTCGAACTGGGAGTCCACAGATACGCAGTATTTT. Encoded protein: CASSSNWESTDTQYF.

V usage is TRBV6-6 and J usage is TRBJ1-4, with 9 bases lining up with TRBD1. Germline trimming cut 5 bases from V and 7 bases from J; bases unmatched to any gene: 5. Germline V gene data show CDR1 as MNHNY and CDR2 as SVGAGI (reference sequence). This CDR3 is built from 14 residues. DNA of the CDR3: TGTGCCAGCAGTCACTACAGGGGGCCTGAAAAACTGTTTTTT. Translating gives CASSHYRGPEKLFF.

The V gene is TRBV29-1, the J gene TRBJ1-4; D is possibly TRBD1 (5 bases). Looked up from germline, CDR1 is SQVTM and CDR2 is ANQGSEA. Trimming pared 1 base from V and 7 bases from J, leaving 7 bases between. This CDR3 comprises 12 residues. CDR3 protein: CSVEGQGEKLFF. CDR3 DNA sequence: TGCAGCGTTGAAGGGCAGGGTGAAAAACTGTTTTTT.

The chain recombines TRBV4-1 with TRBJ1-2; D is ambiguous. V was cut by 4 bases and J by 4 bases, with 16 bases left in between. Germline CDR1 is MGHRA and CDR2 is YSYEKL. The CDR3 runs to 15 residues. The CDR3 region has the DNA TGCGCCAGCAGCCCCAATACCCAGACGAGCTATGGCTACACCTTC. This translates into CASSPNTQTSYGYTF.

The genes are TRBV5-1 and TRBJ1-2, with a possible D match to TRBD1 (5 bases). V gave up 6 bases and J gave up 2 bases, with 14 bases separating them. Germline V gives CDR1 SGHRS, CDR2 YFSETQ. This CDR3 comprises 14 residues. The CDR3 region has the DNA TGCGCCAGCAACAATAGGGGAGAGAACTATGGCTACACCTTC. It encodes CASNNRGENYGYTF.

The V gene is TRBV28, the J gene TRBJ1-2, with 7 bases lining up with TRBD1. The V segment lost 8 bases and the J segment 3 bases; nucleotides outside the gene matches: 18. Germline lookup yields CDR1 MDHEN and CDR2 SYDVKM. The length of the CDR3 is 17 residues. The CDR3 DNA sequence: TGTGCCAGCCTTACTCCCCCTGGAGGGGGCGTCTACTATGGCTACACCTTC. As protein: CASLTPPGGGVYYGYTF.

The chain carries TRBV6-1 and TRBJ1-1; D ambiguous. The V and J ends lost 4 bases and 0 bases respectively, with 6 bases between them. This CDR3 is built from 13 residues. The germline gives CDR1 MNHNS, CDR2 SASEGT. CDR3 coding DNA: TGTGCCAGCAGTGGACTGATGAACACTGAAGCTTTCTTT. Translating gives CASSGLMNTEAFF.

This chain uses TRBV12-5 with TRBJ1-3, with D hard to call. From germline, CDR1 is LGHNT and CDR2 FRNRAP. V dropped 1 base and J dropped 4 bases, with 5 bases sitting between them. The CDR3 consists of 13 residues. The CDR3 bases are TGTGCTAGTGGTTTGGCTGGGGGAAACACCATATATTTT. Residues: CASGLAGGNTIYF.

This chain links TRBV2 with TRBJ1-2; 7 bases are a match to TRBD1. Germline CDR1 is SNHLY and CDR2 is FYNNEI. The CDR3 totals 11 residues. J lost 13 bases, V lost 4 bases, and 6 bases had no gene match. The CDR3 region is CASSVGTAVTF. The CDR3 nucleotides read TGTGCCAGCAGTGTCGGGACAGCCGTCACCTTC. The full variable domain, completed using reference TRBV2 and TRBJ1-2, is EPEVTQTPSHQVTQMGQEVILRCVPISNHLYFYWYRQILGQKVEFLVSFYNNEISEKSEIFDDQFSVERPDGSNFTLKIRSTKLEDSAMYFCASSVGTAVTFGSGTRLTVV.

The V call is TRBV7-3, the J call TRBJ1-1, with no clear D. The CDR3 is 13 residues long. The V gene's germline CDR1 is SGHTA and CDR2 FQGTGA. V lost 5 bases to trimming and J lost 4 bases, with 11 bases between them. The CDR3 sequence is CASSRREATEAFF. CDR3 in DNA: TGTGCCAGCAGCCGTAGGGAGGCCACTGAAGCTTTCTTT.

The V call is TRBV27, the J call TRBJ2-6; tentative D call: TRBD1 (6 bases). V dropped 7 bases and J dropped 7 bases, with 23 bases sitting between them. The germline V gene encodes CDR1 MNHEY and CDR2 SMNVEV (reference sequence). This CDR3 contains 17 residues. The CDR3 protein is CASTTNYRALSANVLTF. In DNA, the CDR3 is TGTGCCAGCACCACGAATTACAGGGCACTTAGCGCCAACGTCCTGACTTTC.

This chain connects TRBV5-1 to TRBJ2-1; D is uncertain. CDR1 is SGHRS and CDR2 is YFSETQ in the germline V gene. This CDR3 comprises 12 residues. The ends were cut back, 1 base at V and 7 bases at J, with 6 bases in the middle. CDR3 sequence reads: CASSLTQNEQFF. The DNA of the CDR3 is TGCGCCAGCAGCTTGACTCAGAATGAGCAGTTCTTC.

The V and J genes are TRBV10-3 and TRBJ2-7; 8 nucleotides agree with TRBD1. This CDR3 has 16 residues. The germline V gene encodes CDR1 ENHRY and CDR2 SYGVKD. Germline trimming cut 3 bases from V and 3 bases from J; bases unmatched to any gene: 10. CDR3 sequence: CAISDAGQGGVYEQYF. The CDR3 DNA reads TGTGCCATCAGTGACGCTGGACAGGGCGGCGTCTACGAGCAGTACTTC.

The rearrangement uses TRBV6-1 and TRBJ1-3; D remains unclear. V was trimmed by 1 base and J by 0 bases, leaving 13 bases between them. CDR1 and CDR2 from the germline V gene are MNHNS and SASEGT. This CDR3 comprises 17 residues. As DNA, the CDR3 is TGTGCCAGCAGTGAAGGGAGGACGGTGGGCTCTGGAAACACCATATATTTT. Its translation: CASSEGRTVGSGNTIYF.

This clone was recorded only once. V and J are TRBV10-1 and TRBJ1-4, with D tentatively TRBD1 (5 bases). Deletions cut 8 bases from V and 2 bases from J, with 21 bases between. CDR3 length: 17 amino acids. Germline assignment: CDR1 WNHNN and CDR2 SYGVQD (reference sequence). The CDR3 nucleotides read TGCGCCAGCTTGAAAACGAGATACCGGGGGACTAATGAAAAACTGTTTTTT. This encodes CASLKTRYRGTNEKLFF.

This clone was seen a few times. The gene calls are TRBV4-2 and TRBJ2-3; 13 bases fit TRBD2. This CDR3 region has 18 residues. Looked up from germline, CDR1 is LGHNA and CDR2 is YNFKEQ. The V gene end was trimmed by 4 bases and the J gene end by 0 bases; junction bases not matched to a gene: 7. This chain's CDR3 is CASSLRLAGGSSTDTQYF. CDR3 DNA sequence: TGTGCCAGCAGCCTCCGACTAGCGGGGGGTTCTAGCACAGATACGCAGTATTTT.

This chain joins TRBV10-3 and TRBJ1-4; D remains ambiguous. The germline CDR1 and CDR2 sequences are ENHRY and SYGVKD. With 1 base removed from V and 5 bases from J, the gap between germline ends came to 2 bases. The CDR3 consists of 12 residues. Here the CDR3 DNA reads TGTGCCATCAGTGAGTACAATGAAAAACTGTTTTTT. It specifies CAISEYNEKLFF.

The V and J genes are TRBV2 and TRBJ1-5; D is uncertain. V lost 5 bases and J 2 bases, leaving 13 bases between the germline ends. The CDR3 is made up of 15 amino acids. Germline lookup yields CDR1 SNHLY and CDR2 FYNNEI. CDR3 sequence reads: CASSRGLEGNQPQHF. CDR3 coding DNA: TGTGCCAGCAGTCGAGGGTTGGAGGGCAATCAGCCCCAGCATTTT.

The gene calls are TRBV4-3 and TRBJ1-2; D not certain. From germline, CDR1 is LGHNA and CDR2 YSLEER. Deletions cut 3 bases from V and 4 bases from J, with 18 bases between. The CDR3 has 16 amino acids. In DNA, the CDR3 is TGCGCCAGCAGCCATTCTACCGGTGGATCCGTCTATGGCTACACCTTC. The encoded protein is CASSHSTGGSVYGYTF.

With regard to this clone: One end of the junction varies from germline; a read error may be responsible. The chain couples TRBV30 to TRBJ2-7; D not resolved. The CDR3 is made up of 11 amino acids. The germline gives CDR1 GTSNPN, CDR2 SVGIG (reference sequence). CDR3 loop: CAWSQDGGPEF. In nucleotides, the CDR3 is TGTGCCTGGAGTCAAGACGGTGGCCCCGAGTTC.

V and J are TRBV2 and TRBJ1-2; 7 nucleotides align to TRBD1. The CDR3 is 12 residues long. Per the germline V gene, CDR1 is SNHLY and CDR2 is FYNNEI. V lost 8 bases to trimming and J lost 6 bases; unmatched junction nucleotides: 6. CDR3 coding DNA: TGTGCCAGCGTCCGGGACAGCCATGGCTACACCTTC. Translated: CASVRDSHGYTF.

Here the CDR3 DNA reads TGTGCCAGCAGCTTAGGGCGTCAGCCCCAGCATTTT. Residues: CASSLGRQPQHF. The rearrangement joins TRBV7-2 to TRBJ1-5; D call uncertain. Germline V gene data show CDR1 as SGHTA and CDR2 as FQGNSA. CDR3 length: 12 amino acids. Trimming shortened V by 1 base and J by 6 bases, and 4 bases separated the two germline ends. The whole variable domain, remainder taken from reference TRBV7-2 and TRBJ1-5, is GAGVSQSPSNKVTEKGKDVELRCDPISGHTALYWYRQSLGQGLEFLIYFQGNSAPDKSGLPSDRFSAERTGGSVSTLTIQRTQQEDSAVYLCASSLGRQPQHFGDGTRLSIL.

The CDR3 here is CASSVGPPIARNEQFF. CDR3 sequence (DNA): TGTGCCAGCAGCGTAGGTCCTCCTATAGCGCGAAATGAGCAGTTCTTC. This rearrangement joins TRBV9 to TRBJ2-1, with D perhaps TRBD2 (5 bases). Trimming cost V 0 bases and J 7 bases, with 17 bases left between them. The CDR3 is 16 residues long. Germline V gives CDR1 SGDLS, CDR2 YYNGEE.

The V call is TRBV5-4, the J call TRBJ1-5; D unresolved. V gave up 2 bases and J gave up 2 bases, with 5 bases separating them. Germline V CDR1 and CDR2: SGHNT, YYREEE (reference sequence). This CDR3 is built from 13 residues. The CDR3 nucleotides are TGTGCCAGCAGCTTCGACCGCAATCAGCCCCAGCATTTT. It is translated as CASSFDRNQPQHF.

This clone was seen only a few times. CDR3 DNA sequence: TGTGCCAGCAGTTTTTTGGGGCATGGCTACGAGCAGTACTTC. Its protein product is CASSFLGHGYEQYF. The J gene is TRBJ2-7, the V gene TRBV27; perhaps TRBD1 as D (5 bases). Germline V gene lookup returns CDR1 MNHEY and CDR2 SMNVEV (reference sequence). V shed 3 bases and J shed 3 bases, with 12 bases lying between them. The CDR3 length is 14 residues.

This chain uses TRBV6-1 with TRBJ1-2; D possibly corresponds to TRBD1 (5 bases). Germline V gene sequence: CDR1 MNHNS, CDR2 SASEGT. Trimming shortened V by 4 bases and J by 2 bases, and 23 bases separated the two germline ends. The CDR3 extends over 18 amino acids. The CDR3 nucleotides read TGTGCCAGCAGTGTCAGCCGCGGGGCGGGGGGAACCAACTATGGCTACACCTTC. Protein sequence: CASSVSRGAGGTNYGYTF.

The count of this clone is one. The rearrangement uses TRBV11-2 and TRBJ2-3; D is ambiguous. CDR3 length: 15 amino acids. V shed 4 bases and J shed 2 bases, with 13 bases lying between them. Germline CDR1 reads SGHAT; CDR2 reads FQNNGV. CDR3 residues: CASSSPRISTDTQYF. CDR3 nucleotides: TGTGCCAGCAGCTCCCCCAGGATATCCACAGATACGCAGTATTTT.

By share, this clone counts as medium-sized. The CDR3 is CASSVEGAGTGELFF. The CDR3 bases are TGTGCCAGCAGTGTCGAGGGGGCGGGCACCGGGGAGCTGTTTTTT. The chain employs TRBV6-1 and TRBJ2-2; 7 bases are a match to TRBD1. J gave up 4 bases and V 4 bases, and 6 bases lay outside the gene matches. This CDR3 has 15 residues. CDR1 and CDR2 (germline): MNHNS, SASEGT.

This chain joins TRBV6-4 and TRBJ1-6; 9 bases map to TRBD1. The V gene's germline CDR1 is MRHNA and CDR2 SNTAGT. The CDR3 extends over 15 amino acids. With 6 bases clipped from V and 6 bases from J, the junction kept 6 bases outside the gene matches. This CDR3 reads CASSMRQGVNSPLHF. In DNA form, the CDR3 reads TGTGCCAGCAGCATGCGACAGGGGGTTAATTCACCCCTCCACTTT.